This section outlines one T cell receptor beta chain sequence together with its context. Its antigen is not identified. This sample stems from a study of cytomegalovirus exposure and HLA in healthy donors. Points from the study as a whole: The authors listed around 150 TCR beta chains as cytomegalovirus-associated.

Using immunoSEQ multiplex PCR, the repertoire was profiled, and TCRdb retains in-frame clones only, with some absent. The sample lists some 130,000 clones, roughly 87% occurring once. Among the 120 subjects of the validation cohort, separate from the roughly 730-subject first cohort, were the donors. The sample consisted of PBMCs. This receptor was taken from a woman under 30 in good health and CMV-seronegative.

CDR3 region: CASGHGGGTDTQYF. The CDR3 coding sequence is TGCGCCAGCGGGCATGGCGGGGGGACAGATACGCAGTATTTT. The gene calls are TRBV10-1 and TRBJ2-3; 8 bases agree with TRBD2. The germline gives CDR1 WNHNN, CDR2 SYGVQD (reference sequence). There are 14 residues in the CDR3. With 8 bases clipped from V and 3 bases from J, the junction kept 7 bases outside the gene matches.